This entry concerns a single T cell receptor (beta chain). The target antigen is unknown. These data are taken from a study of T cell repertoires in cytomegalovirus infection. The wider study: From public TCR beta signatures came an indication of both CMV infection and matching HLA type.

General study points: Cumulated frequencies of public TCR beta families served to identify carriers of CMV plus the relevant HLA. It was HLA-C-restricted CMV-specific TCR beta clonotypes that dominated the response ex vivo.

CDR1 and CDR2 (germline): SGHVS, FQNEAQ. Trimming left V 4 bases short and J 5 bases short, with 8 bases between. This CDR3 spans 12 amino acids. TCRdb independently ran MiXCR on the reads; one entry per CDR3 protein. The data show around 170,000 distinct CDR3 sequences, 15% to 20% seen once. The material sequenced was CD8+ T cells from PBMCs. The chain carries TRBV7-8 and TRBJ1-1, with a weak D call TRBD1 (5 bases). The clonotype comes from a human donor in good health (CMV status not recorded). Some clones in this sample may be carry-over from other donors' samples. CDR3 in DNA: TGTGCCAGCAGCTCCCGACAGACTGAAGCTTTCTTT. This encodes CASSSRQTEAFF. Full variable domain (missing parts from reference TRBV7-8 and TRBJ1-1): GAGVSQSPRYKVAKRGQDVALRCDPISGHVSLFWYQQALGQGPEFLTYFQNEAQLDKSGLPSDRFFAERPEGSVSTLKIQRTQQEDSAVYLCASSSRQTEAFFGQGTRLTVV.